This T cell receptor (beta chain) was found in a study of vaccination effects on CD4 cells after COVID-19. Whole-study results and caveats: Nearly all vaccine-induced clones in healthy recipients recognized only SARS-CoV-2.

This CDR3 contains 13 residues. V lost 1 base to trimming and J lost 4 bases, with 7 bases between them. Per germline, CDR1 SNHLY and CDR2 FYNNEI. In the ViraFEST assay, antigen-specific CD4+ clonotypes were identified by expansion after peptide-pool stimulation. Following culture for around 10 days, CD4+ T cells were isolated. Two-dose vaccination with either BNT162b2 or mRNA-1273 was given to the participants. With 7.5 to 10 ug/ml peptides and 10 IU/ml IL-2, over 1.5 million PBMC per well were cultured. Both day 3 and day 7 saw half the medium replaced with IL-2 medium. Clones were sequenced by immunoSEQ multiplex PCR, and TCRdb holds only the in-frame ones, with some missing. Seen here are around 65,000 clones, roughly 73% observed once, and the top ten hold roughly 1.2%. Note on this clone: Its antigen is as yet unknown.

The chain carries TRBV2 and TRBJ1-2; D is perhaps TRBD1 (6 bases). The source was CD4+ T cells from PBMCs cultured with HCoV-229E spike peptides, collected after COVID-19 vaccination. This sequence originates from a human donor who received a COVID-19 vaccine. CDR3 in amino acids: CASSEGTAYGYTF. The CDR3 DNA reads TGTGCCAGCAGTGAAGGGACAGCCTATGGCTACACCTTC.